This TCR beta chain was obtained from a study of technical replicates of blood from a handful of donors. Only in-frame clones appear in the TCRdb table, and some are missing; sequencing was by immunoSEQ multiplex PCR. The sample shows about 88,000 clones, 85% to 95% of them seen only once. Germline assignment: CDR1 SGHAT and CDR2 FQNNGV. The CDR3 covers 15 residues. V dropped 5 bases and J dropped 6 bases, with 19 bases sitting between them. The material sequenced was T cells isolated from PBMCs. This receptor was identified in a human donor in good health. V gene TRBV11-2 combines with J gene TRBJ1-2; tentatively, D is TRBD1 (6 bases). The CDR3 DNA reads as TGTGCCAGCAGCCTAGGGGGGGGACCGACTAATGGCTACACCTTC. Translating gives CASSLGGGPTNGYTF.